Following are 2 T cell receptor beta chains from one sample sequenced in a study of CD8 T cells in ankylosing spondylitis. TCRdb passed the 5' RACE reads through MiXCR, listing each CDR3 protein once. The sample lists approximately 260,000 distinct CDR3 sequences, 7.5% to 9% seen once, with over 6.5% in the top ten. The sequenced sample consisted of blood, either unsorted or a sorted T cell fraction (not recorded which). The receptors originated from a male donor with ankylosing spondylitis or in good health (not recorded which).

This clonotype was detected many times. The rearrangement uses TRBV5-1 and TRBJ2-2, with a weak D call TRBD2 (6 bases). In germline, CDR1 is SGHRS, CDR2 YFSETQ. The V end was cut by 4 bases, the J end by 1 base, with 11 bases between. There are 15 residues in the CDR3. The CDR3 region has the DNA TGCGCCAGCAGCACCGACGGGAGGAACACCGGGGAGCTGTTTTTT. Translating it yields CASSTDGRNTGELFF. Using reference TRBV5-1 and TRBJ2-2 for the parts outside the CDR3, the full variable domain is KAGVTQTPRYLIKTRGQQVTLSCSPISGHRSVSWYQQTPGQGLQFLFEYFSETQRNKGNFPGRFSGRQFSNSRSEMNVSTLELGDSALYLCASSTDGRNTGELFFGEGSRLTVL.

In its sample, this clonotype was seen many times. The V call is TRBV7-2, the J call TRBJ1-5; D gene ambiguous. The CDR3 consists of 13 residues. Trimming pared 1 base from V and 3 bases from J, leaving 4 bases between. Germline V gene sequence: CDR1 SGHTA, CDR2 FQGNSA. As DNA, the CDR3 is TGTGCCAGCAGCTTAGGGGCCAATCAGCCCCAGCATTTT. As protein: CASSLGANQPQHF.